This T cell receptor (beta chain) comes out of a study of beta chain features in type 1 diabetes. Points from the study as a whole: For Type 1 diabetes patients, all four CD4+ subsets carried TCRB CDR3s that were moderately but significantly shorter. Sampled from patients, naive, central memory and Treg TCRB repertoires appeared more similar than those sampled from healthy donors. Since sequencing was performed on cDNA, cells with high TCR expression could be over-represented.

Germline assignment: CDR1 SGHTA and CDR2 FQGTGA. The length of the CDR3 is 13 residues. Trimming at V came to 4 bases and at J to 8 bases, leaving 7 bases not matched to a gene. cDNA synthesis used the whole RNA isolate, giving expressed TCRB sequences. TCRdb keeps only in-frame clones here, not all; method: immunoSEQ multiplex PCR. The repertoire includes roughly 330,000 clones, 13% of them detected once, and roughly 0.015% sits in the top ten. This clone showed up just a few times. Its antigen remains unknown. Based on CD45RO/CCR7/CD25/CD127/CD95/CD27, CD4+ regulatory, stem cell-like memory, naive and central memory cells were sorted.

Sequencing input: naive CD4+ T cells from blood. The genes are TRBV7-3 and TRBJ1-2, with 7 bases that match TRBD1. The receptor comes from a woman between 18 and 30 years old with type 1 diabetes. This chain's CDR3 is CASSSTGRVGYTF. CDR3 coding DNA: TGTGCCAGCAGCTCGACAGGGCGCGTAGGCTACACCTTC. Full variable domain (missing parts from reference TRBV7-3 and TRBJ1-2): GAGVSQTPSNKVTEKGKYVELRCDPISGHTALYWYRQSLGQGPEFLIYFQGTGAADDSGLPNDRFFAVRPEGSVSTLKIQRTERGDSAVYLCASSSTGRVGYTFGSGTRLTVV.